These T cell receptor beta chains were read from a single sample in a study of blood T cell repertoires in COVID-19. Sequencing used immunoSEQ multiplex PCR; TCRdb keeps in-frame clones, though not all of them. This table holds about 220,000 clones, more than 65% found once. The source material was peripheral blood. Receptors were obtained from an older woman with acute or convalescent COVID-19. The CDR3 runs from the conserved cysteine through the conserved F or W. The D gene is left open where the match is weak. A clone size is listed for some rows: how often the clone was seen (once, few, many), or a class if it is expanded.

v_call,clone_size,j_call,d_call,cdr3_nt,cdr3_aa
TRBV29-1,once,TRBJ2-3,TRBD1,TGCAGCGTGGAGGGACAGGGGAAGAGGAATACGCAGTATTTT,CSVEGQGKRNTQYF
TRBV5-4,.,TRBJ2-1,TRBD2,TGTGCCAGCAGCTTGGTAGCGGGGAATGAGCAGTTCTTC,CASSLVAGNEQFF
TRBV30,.,TRBJ2-7,.,TGTGCCTGTTCTGGCTTCCGGGGTTACGAGCAGTACTTC,CACSGFRGYEQYF
TRBV7-2,.,TRBJ1-1,.,TGTGCCAGCAGCTTAGGGAGGAACACTGAAGCTTTCTTT,CASSLGRNTEAFF
TRBV30,.,TRBJ2-5,.,TGTGCCTGGAGTGCTGAACCGGGACTCCTACAAGAGACCCAGTACTTC,CAWSAEPGLLQETQYF
TRBV15,.,TRBJ1-6,.,TGTGCCACCAGCCGGAAGCAGTTGGGCACTTCACCCCTCCACTTT,CATSRKQLGTSPLHF
TRBV27,.,TRBJ1-1,.,TGTGCCAGCAGTTTATCGCGGGGCAGCACTGAAGCTTTCTTT,CASSLSRGSTEAFF
TRBV7-2,.,TRBJ1-1,.,TGTGCCAGCAGCTTAGCGGGGGGGCGCAAAGCTTTCTTT,CASSLAGGRKAFF
TRBV12-5,.,TRBJ1-6,.,TGTGCTAGTGCTGGGGGGAGGTATTCACCCCTCCACTTT,CASAGGRYSPLHF
TRBV29-1,once,TRBJ1-1,.,TGCAGCGTTTTTCTTCCAGGGGCAGTTCCGAACACTGAAGCTTTCTTT,CSVFLPGAVPNTEAFF
TRBV5-5,.,TRBJ2-3,.,TGTGCCAGCTATAGCAGCACAGATACGCAGTATTTT,CASYSSTDTQYF
TRBV5-1,.,TRBJ1-4,.,TGCGCCAGCAGCTCCGGGGGGGCTAATGAAAAACTGTTTTTT,CASSSGGANEKLFF
TRBV19,.,TRBJ1-2,TRBD1,TGTGCCAGTAGTGTAACAGGGGGCAATAACTATGGCTACACCTTC,CASSVTGGNNYGYTF
TRBV15,.,TRBJ2-5,TRBD1,TGTGCCACCTCAAGGGGGCTCCGGGAGACCCAGTACTTC,CATSRGLRETQYF
TRBV7-9,.,TRBJ1-1,TRBD1,TGTGCCAGCAGCCCCGGGACAGGGGTTCTTTTGAACACTGAAGCTTTCTTT,CASSPGTGVLLNTEAFF
TRBV4-1,.,TRBJ1-2,TRBD1,TGCGCCAGCAGCCACGCACACGCCGGGACAGGGGGTTTCTTAGGTGGCTACACCTTC,CASSHAHAGTGGFLGGYTF
TRBV2,.,TRBJ2-4,.,TGTGCCAGCAGTCCAGGGGAGAGGGCCAAAAACATTCAGTACTTC,CASSPGERAKNIQYF